A single TCR beta chain is shown here with its context. This clonotype was detected a few times. The target of this receptor is not known. Base qualities are not provided; no much larger clone lies one nucleotide away. Sequencing was performed on an Illumina NovaSeq 6000. TCR cDNA was synthesized by 5'RACE template switching, which introduced a universal primer site and unique molecular identifiers. Priming of cDNA synthesis was performed from both the TCR alpha and TCR beta constant segments. Libraries were amplified in two PCR steps, with sample barcodes and sequencing adapters added in the second step. Sequencing of libraries was done on Illumina HiSeq 2500 (2x100 bp) or NovaSeq (2x150 bp). The study's processing was this. Demultiplexing of reads and collapsing into UMI consensus sequences were performed with MIGEC, and V(D)J alignment was carried out with MiXCR. Vaccine-responding clonotypes were defined with edgeR using replicate PBMC samples, requiring FDR below 0.01 and a log2 fold change above 5 up to day 15. Bulk clonotypes were assigned CD4 or CD8 identity according to which sequenced CD4 or CD8 repertoire held them at higher abundance. The public reads were quality trimmed at Q25 with fastp and then assembled into clones with MiXCR by TCRdb, keeping productive beta chains. For every CDR3 protein sequence, its rows merge into one entry that carries the most common genes and DNA. These V and J calls originate from TCRdb's pipeline instead of the authors' own analysis. Within this sample are 300,000 to 400,000 distinct CDR3 sequences, with 9.5% to 15% of them counted one time only. The ten largest clones add up to 2.5% to 3.5% of the sample.

The sample originates from a study of T cells after yellow fever vaccination (dated by TCRdb to between 2018 and 2021). As for the study more broadly: The SMART-Seq v4 Ultra Low Input RNA kit was used to prepare libraries from fractions with low cell numbers. The cohort comprised two healthy male donors, one aged 18 to 30 and one aged 30 to 40 years. Bulk TCR alpha and beta repertoires were sequenced longitudinally to track T-cell clones before and after primary and booster YFV17D yellow fever vaccination. Blood was drawn at multiple timepoints before and after primary and secondary immunization, with bulk PBMC replicates and cell subsets isolated.

The label giving this sample's treatment or condition can be read as: live attenuated yellow fever vaccine strain. A standard Ficoll-Paque protocol was used to isolate PBMCs from peripheral blood. CD4 and CD8 T-cell fractions were isolated with Dynabeads CD4 and CD8 positive selection kits. TriZol was used to extract RNA from bulk PBMCs, CD4 and CD8 fractions, and dextramer-positive and dextramer-negative fractions. CDR1 SGHAT and CDR2 FQNNGV were looked up in the germline V gene. Trimming at the junction amounts to 8 bases on V and 4 bases on J, and the germline ends lie 14 bases apart. The CDR3, from cysteine to phenylalanine, totals 13 residues. Left in the record is the CDR3 DNA by itself, 39 bases read in frame from the first base. What the work shows at the level of the full study, not this receptor alone: The study included only a couple of donors, which limits how far the findings can be generalized. Computational filtering was required because FACS-sorted repertoires could contain abundant contaminating clonotypes from the bulk population. The secondary T-cell response was weaker than the primary response but faster, peaking on day 5 instead of day 15. A small fraction of clonotypes appeared in both the CD4 and CD8 compartments, likely as a result of convergent recombination. After the booster, most of the clones that had expanded following primary vaccination were detected again (almost 98% of CD4 and 85% to 90% of CD8), which suggests that memory was broadly maintained.

The chain links TRBV11-2 with TRBJ1-2, and TRBD1 may be the D gene, going by 5 matching bases. This receptor was taken from a man aged 18 to 30 who received the YFV17D yellow fever vaccine. The sequenced sample was CD4+ T cells sorted from PBMCs, obtained 15 days after the yellow fever booster vaccination. The CDR3 reads CASAQGRFYGYTF. The DNA reads as follows: TGTGCCAGCGCTCAGGGACGTTTCTATGGCTACACCTTC.